The 8 T cell receptor beta chains below were found in one sample sequenced in a study of identifying expanded T cells in peripheral blood. Repertoires were generated with immunoSEQ multiplex PCR, while TCRdb's copy carries only in-frame clones and drops some. In the table there are about 80,000 clones, 88% of which are singletons. The sample taken for sequencing was blood. Receptors originate from a person aged 18-70 years in good health.

This sequence joins TRBV5-1 and TRBJ1-4; tentatively, D is TRBD1 (6 bases). The V end was cut by 2 bases, the J end by 0 bases, with 8 bases between. The CDR3 consists of 15 residues. The germline V gene encodes CDR1 SGHRS and CDR2 YFSETQ. CDR3 nucleotide sequence: TGCGCCAGCAGCTTAGGGGGTACAACTAATGAAAAACTGTTTTTT. Translation: CASSLGGTTNEKLFF.

V is TRBV4-1 and J is TRBJ1-1; TRBD1 agrees at 8 bases. V gave up 1 base and J gave up 3 bases; unmatched junction bases: 1. Germline CDR1 reads MGHRA; CDR2 reads YSYEKL. The CDR3 covers 14 residues. The DNA of the CDR3 is TGCGCCAGCAGCCAAGGGGGACAGGACACTGAAGCTTTCTTT. Its translation: CASSQGGQDTEAFF.

This chain links TRBV6-6 with TRBJ1-1, with D possibly TRBD1 on 6 matching bases. With 6 bases removed from V and 7 bases from J, the gap between germline ends came to 9 bases. Germline CDR1 reads MNHNY; CDR2 reads SVGAGI (reference sequence). This CDR3 has 11 amino acids. CDR3 sequence: CASRLTGEAFF. For the CDR3, the DNA is TGTGCCAGCAGGCTGACAGGTGAAGCTTTCTTT.

V gene TRBV15 combines with J gene TRBJ1-5; no reliable D call. V was shortened by 2 bases and J by 6 bases, with 8 bases between the two germline ends. This CDR3 is 13 amino acids long. From germline, CDR1 is LNHNV and CDR2 YYDKDF (reference sequence). As DNA, the CDR3 is TGTGCCACCAGCAGAATGGGAAGTCAGCCCCAGCATTTT. Residues: CATSRMGSQPQHF.

This rearrangement joins TRBV5-1 to TRBJ2-5; D uncertain. The ends were cut back, 0 bases at V and 1 base at J, with 7 bases in the middle. This CDR3 contains 14 residues. The V gene's germline CDR1 is SGHRS and CDR2 YFSETQ. DNA of the CDR3: TGCGCCAGCAGCTTGGGGGGATCCCAAGAGACCCAGTACTTC. This sequence encodes CASSLGGSQETQYF.

The gene calls are TRBV7-8 and TRBJ1-4; no firm D call. CDR3 length equals 16 residues. From germline, CDR1 is SGHVS and CDR2 FQNEAQ. V was pared by 4 bases and J by 3 bases, with 15 bases between. CDR3 DNA sequence: TGTGCCAGCAGCTCTATACTCGGGCTTGCTAATGAAAAACTGTTTTTT. Its translation: CASSSILGLANEKLFF.

V is TRBV18 and J is TRBJ1-2; 11 nucleotides align to TRBD1. Germline V gene sequence: CDR1 KGHSH, CDR2 LQKENI. Unmatched junction bases numbered 8, after V lost 0 bases and J lost 5 bases. The CDR3 has 17 residues. CDR3 in DNA: TGTGCCAGCTCACCACCGATTGGACAGGGGGCTCGATATGGCTACACCTTC. Translation: CASSPPIGQGARYGYTF.

The chain couples TRBV7-8 to TRBJ2-7; D is unclear. Looked up from germline, CDR1 is SGHVS and CDR2 is FQNEAQ. V lost 1 base, J lost 5 bases, and 6 bases lay in between. This CDR3 has 12 amino acids. This chain's CDR3 is CASSLVVHEQYF. The CDR3 region has the DNA TGTGCCAGCAGCTTAGTAGTACACGAGCAGTACTTC.